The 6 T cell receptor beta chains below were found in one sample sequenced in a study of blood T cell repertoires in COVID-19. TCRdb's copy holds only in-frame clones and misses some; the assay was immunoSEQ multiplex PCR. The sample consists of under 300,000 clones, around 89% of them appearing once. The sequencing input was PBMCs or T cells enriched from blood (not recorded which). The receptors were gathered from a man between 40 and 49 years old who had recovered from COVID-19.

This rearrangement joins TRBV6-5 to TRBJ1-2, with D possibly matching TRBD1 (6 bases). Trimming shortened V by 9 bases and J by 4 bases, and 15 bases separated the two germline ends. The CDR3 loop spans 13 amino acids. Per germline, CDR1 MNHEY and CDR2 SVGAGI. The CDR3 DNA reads TGTGCCAGTGCCCCGGGACACATCTATGGCTACACCTTC. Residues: CASAPGHIYGYTF.

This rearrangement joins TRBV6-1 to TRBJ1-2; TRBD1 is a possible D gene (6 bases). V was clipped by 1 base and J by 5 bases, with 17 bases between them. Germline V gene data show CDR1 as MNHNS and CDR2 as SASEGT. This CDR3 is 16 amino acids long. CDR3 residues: CASSEGLSRGAYGYTF. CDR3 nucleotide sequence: TGTGCCAGCAGTGAAGGCCTTTCACGGGGGGCTTATGGCTACACCTTC.

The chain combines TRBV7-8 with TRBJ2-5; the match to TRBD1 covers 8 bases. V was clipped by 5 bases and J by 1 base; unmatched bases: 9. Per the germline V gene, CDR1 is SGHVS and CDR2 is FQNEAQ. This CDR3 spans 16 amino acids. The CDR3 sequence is CASSRGQGPFQETQYF. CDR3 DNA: TGTGCCAGCAGCCGAGGACAGGGCCCCTTCCAAGAGACCCAGTACTTC. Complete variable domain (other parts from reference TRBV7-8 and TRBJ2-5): GAGVSQSPRYKVAKRGQDVALRCDPISGHVSLFWYQQALGQGPEFLTYFQNEAQLDKSGLPSDRFFAERPEGSVSTLKIQRTQQEDSAVYLCASSRGQGPFQETQYFGPGTRLLVL.

Here the CDR3 DNA reads TGTGCCAGCAGTCCCCCCCGAACCGGGTTCGCCGGGGCCAACGTCCTGACTTTC. It is translated as CASSPPRTGFAGANVLTF. The V and J genes are TRBV28 and TRBJ2-6; the D is unclear. Germline CDR1 MDHEN, CDR2 SYDVKM. V was shortened by 5 bases and J by 4 bases, with 21 bases between the two germline ends. This CDR3 comprises 18 residues.

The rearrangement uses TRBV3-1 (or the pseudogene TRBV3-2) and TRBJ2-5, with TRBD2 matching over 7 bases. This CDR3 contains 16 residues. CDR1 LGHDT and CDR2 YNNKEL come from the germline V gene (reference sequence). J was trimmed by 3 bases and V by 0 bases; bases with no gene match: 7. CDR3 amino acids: CASSQEGRLAEETQYF. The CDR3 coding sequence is TGTGCCAGCAGCCAAGAAGGGCGCCTAGCGGAAGAGACCCAGTACTTC.

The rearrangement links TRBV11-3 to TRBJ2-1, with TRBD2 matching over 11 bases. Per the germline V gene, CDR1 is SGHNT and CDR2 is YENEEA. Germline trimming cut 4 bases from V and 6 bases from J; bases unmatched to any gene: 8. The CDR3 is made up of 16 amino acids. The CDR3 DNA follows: TGTGCCAGCAGCTGGCATCTAGCGGGGGGACTCAATGAGCAGTTCTTC. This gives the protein CASSWHLAGGLNEQFF.